Listed here is a single TCR beta chain. Its antigen is still unknown. The record originates from a study of lymphopenia after photon versus proton radiotherapy. Trimming removed 8 bases at V and 5 bases at J, with 24 bases between. CDR1 is SGHTA, CDR2 FQGNSA, per germline. The CDR3 spans 16 residues. General study results and limits: Relative stability marked proton patients; photon patients lost diversity and naive cells. In patients who died, overall survival fell as post-nadir TCR diversity dropped more. Only patients who died were analyzed for survival; proton advantage is unproven.

The data were produced by immunoSEQ multiplex PCR, yet TCRdb's version contains in-frame clones alone and is incomplete. This table holds 45,000 to 65,000 clones, 92% found once. Sequenced material: peripheral blood, taken from a patient treated with photon-based radiotherapy. The clonotype was recovered from a woman aged 40 to 50 with cholangiocarcinoma. This sequence joins TRBV7-2 and TRBJ2-5; D is ambiguous. CDR3 loop: CASGLEAGSKGETQYF. In DNA, the CDR3 is TGTGCCAGCGGGTTAGAAGCCGGGTCCAAAGGCGAGACCCAGTACTTC.